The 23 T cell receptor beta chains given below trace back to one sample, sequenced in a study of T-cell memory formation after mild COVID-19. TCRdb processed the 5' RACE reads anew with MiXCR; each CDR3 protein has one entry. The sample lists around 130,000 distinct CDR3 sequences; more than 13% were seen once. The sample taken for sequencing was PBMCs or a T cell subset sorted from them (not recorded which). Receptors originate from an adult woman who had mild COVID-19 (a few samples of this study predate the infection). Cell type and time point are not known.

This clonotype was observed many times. CDR3 sequence: CASSDLQGELDYEQYF. CDR3 coding DNA: TGTGCCAGCAGTGACCTACAGGGTGAGTTAGACTACGAGCAGTACTTC. This chain uses TRBV2 with TRBJ2-7; tentatively, D is TRBD1 (6 bases). V lost 3 bases and J 3 bases, leaving 18 bases between the germline ends. The CDR3 has 16 residues. CDR1 and CDR2 (germline): SNHLY, FYNNEI.

CDR3 protein: CASSLSGRASYEQYF. The CDR3 nucleotides read TGCGCCAGCAGCCTCAGCGGGAGGGCCTCCTACGAGCAGTACTTC. The chain recombines TRBV5-1 with TRBJ2-7; 10 bases fit TRBD2. The CDR3 sequence is 15 residues long. Unmatched junction bases numbered 4, after V lost 4 bases and J lost 0 bases. CDR1 and CDR2 (germline): SGHRS, YFSETQ. Filled out from reference TRBV5-1 and TRBJ2-7, the complete variable domain reads KAGVTQTPRYLIKTRGQQVTLSCSPISGHRSVSWYQQTPGQGLQFLFEYFSETQRNKGNFPGRFSGRQFSNSRSEMNVSTLELGDSALYLCASSLSGRASYEQYFGPGTRLTVT.

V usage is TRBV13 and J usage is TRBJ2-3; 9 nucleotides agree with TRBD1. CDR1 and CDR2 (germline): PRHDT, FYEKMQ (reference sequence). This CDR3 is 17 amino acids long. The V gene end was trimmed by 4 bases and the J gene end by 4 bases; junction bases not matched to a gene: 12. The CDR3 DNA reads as TGTGCCAGCAGCTCTCACACCGGGACAGGGCATCCAGATACGCAGTATTTT. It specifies CASSSHTGTGHPDTQYF.

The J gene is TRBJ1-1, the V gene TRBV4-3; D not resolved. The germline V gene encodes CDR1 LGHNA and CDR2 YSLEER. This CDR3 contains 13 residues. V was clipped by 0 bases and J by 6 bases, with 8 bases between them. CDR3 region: CASSQEKYAEAFF. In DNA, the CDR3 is TGCGCCAGCAGCCAAGAGAAGTACGCTGAAGCTTTCTTT.

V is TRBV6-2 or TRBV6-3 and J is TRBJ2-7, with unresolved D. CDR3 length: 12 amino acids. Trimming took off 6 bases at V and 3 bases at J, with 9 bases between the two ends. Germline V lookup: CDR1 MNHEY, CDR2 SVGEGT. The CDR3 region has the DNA TGTGCCAGCAGCCTTACGATCTACGAGCAGTACTTC. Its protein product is CASSLTIYEQYF.

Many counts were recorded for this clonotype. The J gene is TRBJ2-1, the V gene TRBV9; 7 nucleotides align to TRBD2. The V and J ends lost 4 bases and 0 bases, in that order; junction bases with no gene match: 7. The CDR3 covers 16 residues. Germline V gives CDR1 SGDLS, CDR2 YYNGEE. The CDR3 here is CASSLGGSASYNEQFF. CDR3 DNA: TGTGCCAGCAGCTTAGGCGGGAGCGCCTCCTACAATGAGCAGTTCTTC.

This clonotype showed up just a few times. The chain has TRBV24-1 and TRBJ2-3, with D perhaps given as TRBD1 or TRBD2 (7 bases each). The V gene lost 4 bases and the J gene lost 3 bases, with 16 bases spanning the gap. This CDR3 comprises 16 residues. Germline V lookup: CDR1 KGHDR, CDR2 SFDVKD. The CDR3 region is CATSETGRGGTDTQYF. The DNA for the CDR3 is TGTGCCACCAGTGAGACAGGGAGGGGTGGGACAGATACGCAGTATTTT.

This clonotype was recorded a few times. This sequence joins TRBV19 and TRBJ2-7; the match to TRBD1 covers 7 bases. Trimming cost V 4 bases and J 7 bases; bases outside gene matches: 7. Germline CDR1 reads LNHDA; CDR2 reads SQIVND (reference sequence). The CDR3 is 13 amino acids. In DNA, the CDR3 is TGTGCCAGTAGTAAGACAGGGCCGGGGGAGCAGTACTTC. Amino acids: CASSKTGPGEQYF.

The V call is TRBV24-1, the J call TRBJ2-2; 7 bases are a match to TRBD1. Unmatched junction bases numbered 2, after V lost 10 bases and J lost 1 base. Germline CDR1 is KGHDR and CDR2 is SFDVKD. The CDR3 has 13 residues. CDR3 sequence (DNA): TGTGCCACGAGACAGGGGAACACCGGGGAGCTGTTTTTT. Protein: CATRQGNTGELFF.

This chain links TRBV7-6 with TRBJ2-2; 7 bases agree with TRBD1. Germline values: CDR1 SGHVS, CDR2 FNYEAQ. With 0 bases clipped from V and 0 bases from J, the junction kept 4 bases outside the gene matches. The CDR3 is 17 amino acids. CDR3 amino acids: CASSLARDSANTGELFF. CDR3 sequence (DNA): TGTGCCAGCAGCTTAGCCCGGGACAGCGCGAACACCGGGGAGCTGTTTTTT.

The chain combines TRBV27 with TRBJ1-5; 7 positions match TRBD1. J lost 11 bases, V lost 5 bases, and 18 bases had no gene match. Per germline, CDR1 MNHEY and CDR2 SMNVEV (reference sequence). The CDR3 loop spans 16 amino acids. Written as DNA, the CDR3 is TGTGCCAGCAGTCTCACGACAGGGTCGGGATGGTCAGCCCAGCATTTT. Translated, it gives CASSLTTGSGWSAQHF.

The CDR3 sequence is CASSPERWTGNTGELFF. The CDR3 region has the DNA TGCGCCAGCAGCCCGGAAAGATGGACAGGGAACACCGGGGAGCTGTTTTTT. J is TRBJ2-2 and V is TRBV5-1; 7 positions match TRBD1. The germline CDR1 and CDR2 sequences are SGHRS and YFSETQ. Trimming removed 4 bases from V and 1 base from J; junction bases left unmatched: 10. This CDR3 contains 17 residues.

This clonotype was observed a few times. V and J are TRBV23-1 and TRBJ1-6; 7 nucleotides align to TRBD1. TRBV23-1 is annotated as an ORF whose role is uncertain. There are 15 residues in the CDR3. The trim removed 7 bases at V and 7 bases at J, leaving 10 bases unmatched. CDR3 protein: CASTRTGPPNSPLHF. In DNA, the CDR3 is TGCGCCAGCACTCGGACAGGCCCACCCAATTCACCCCTCCACTTT.

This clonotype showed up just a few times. CDR3 loop: CSVEVLDHNEQFF. The CDR3 DNA sequence: TGCAGCGTTGAAGTTCTGGACCACAATGAGCAGTTCTTC. The chain is built from TRBV29-1 and TRBJ2-1; D is ambiguous. V dropped 1 base and J dropped 5 bases, with 9 bases sitting between them. The CDR3 has 13 amino acids. Germline CDR1 is SQVTM and CDR2 is ANQGSEA.

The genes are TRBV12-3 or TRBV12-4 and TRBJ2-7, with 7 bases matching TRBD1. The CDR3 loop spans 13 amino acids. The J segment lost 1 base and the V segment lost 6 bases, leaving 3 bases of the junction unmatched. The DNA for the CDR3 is TGTGCCAGCAGACAGGGGAATTCCTACGAGCAGTACTTC. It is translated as CASRQGNSYEQYF.

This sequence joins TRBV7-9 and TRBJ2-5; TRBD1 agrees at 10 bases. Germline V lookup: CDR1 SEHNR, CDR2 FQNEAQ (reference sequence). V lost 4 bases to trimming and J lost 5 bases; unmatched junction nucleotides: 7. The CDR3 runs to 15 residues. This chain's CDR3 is CASSSRVGQGETQYF. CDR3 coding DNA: TGTGCCAGCAGCTCCAGGGTGGGACAGGGGGAGACCCAGTACTTC.

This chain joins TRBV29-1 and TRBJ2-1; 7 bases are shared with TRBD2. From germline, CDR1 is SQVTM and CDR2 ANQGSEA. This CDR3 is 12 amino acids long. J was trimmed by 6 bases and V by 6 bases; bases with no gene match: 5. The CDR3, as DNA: TGCAGCGTGACGGGGGGAGGCAATGAGCAGTTCTTC. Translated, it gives CSVTGGGNEQFF.

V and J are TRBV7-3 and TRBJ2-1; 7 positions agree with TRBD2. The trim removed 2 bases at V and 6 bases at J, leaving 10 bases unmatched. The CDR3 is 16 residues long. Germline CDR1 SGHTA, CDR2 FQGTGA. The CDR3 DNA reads TGTGCCAGCAGCTTAGTTGGCGGGAGCCCCCCCAATGAGCAGTTCTTC. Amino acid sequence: CASSLVGGSPPNEQFF.

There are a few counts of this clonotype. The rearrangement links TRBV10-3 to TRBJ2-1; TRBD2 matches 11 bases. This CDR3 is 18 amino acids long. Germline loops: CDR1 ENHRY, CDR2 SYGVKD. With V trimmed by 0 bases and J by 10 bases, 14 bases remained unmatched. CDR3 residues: CAISESKVAGGPSREQFF. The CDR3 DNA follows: TGTGCCATCAGTGAGTCGAAGGTAGCGGGAGGGCCCTCGCGAGAGCAGTTCTTC.

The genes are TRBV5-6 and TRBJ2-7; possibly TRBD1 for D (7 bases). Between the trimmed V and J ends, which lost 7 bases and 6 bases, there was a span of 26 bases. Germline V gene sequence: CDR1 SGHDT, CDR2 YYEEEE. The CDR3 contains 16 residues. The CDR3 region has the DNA TGTGCCAGCGGGGACTCACCGGACAGGAGTCTGCGCGAGCAGTACTTC. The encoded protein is CASGDSPDRSLREQYF.

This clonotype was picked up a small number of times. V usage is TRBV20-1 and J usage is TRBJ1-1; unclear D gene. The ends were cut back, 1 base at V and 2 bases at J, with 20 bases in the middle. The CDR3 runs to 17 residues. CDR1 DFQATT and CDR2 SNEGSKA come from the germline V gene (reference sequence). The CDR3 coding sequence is TGCAGTGCTAGAGGTATGGGCGAATTGGGGATAAACACTGAAGCTTTCTTT. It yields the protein CSARGMGELGINTEAFF.

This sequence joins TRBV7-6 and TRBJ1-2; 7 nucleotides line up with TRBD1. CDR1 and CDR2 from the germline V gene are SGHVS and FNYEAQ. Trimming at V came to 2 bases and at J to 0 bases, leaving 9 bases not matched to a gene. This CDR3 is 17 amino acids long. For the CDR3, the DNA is TGTGCCAGCAGCTTATCCCCAGGGGGGAAGACTAACTATGGCTACACCTTC. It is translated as CASSLSPGGKTNYGYTF.

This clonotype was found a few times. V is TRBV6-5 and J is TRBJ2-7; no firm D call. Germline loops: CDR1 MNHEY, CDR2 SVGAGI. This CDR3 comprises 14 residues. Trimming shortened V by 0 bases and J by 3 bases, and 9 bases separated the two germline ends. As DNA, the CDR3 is TGTGCCAGCAGTTACTCCGGGCGAGACTACGAGCAGTACTTC. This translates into CASSYSGRDYEQYF.